The present T cell receptor beta chain was sequenced within a study of cytomegalovirus exposure and HLA in healthy donors. Points from the study as a whole: Cytomegalovirus-associated TCR beta chains were listed, numbering 150 to 200. Through in vitro validation, a few CMV-associated chains were shown to be specific for CMV antigens. Reports indicated that the classifier achieved high specificity and sensitivity in diagnosing cytomegalovirus status.

For this clone: Its antigen remains unidentified.

The protocol was immunoSEQ multiplex PCR, while the TCRdb copy is restricted to in-frame clones and leaves out a portion. Here the sample spans fewer than 65,000 clones, 80% to 90% being singletons. The source material was PBMCs. This sequence was found in a young woman in good health and CMV-seronegative.

The CDR3 protein is CASSAGLVPVEQYF. In nucleotides, the CDR3 is TGTGCCAGCAGCGCGGGACTAGTCCCCGTCGAGCAGTACTTC. This rearrangement joins TRBV7-3 to TRBJ2-7; 8 nucleotides agree with TRBD2. V trimming: 5 bases; J trimming: 6 bases; junction bases outside the gene matches: 9. Looked up from germline, CDR1 is SGHTA and CDR2 is FQGTGA. The CDR3 loop spans 14 amino acids.